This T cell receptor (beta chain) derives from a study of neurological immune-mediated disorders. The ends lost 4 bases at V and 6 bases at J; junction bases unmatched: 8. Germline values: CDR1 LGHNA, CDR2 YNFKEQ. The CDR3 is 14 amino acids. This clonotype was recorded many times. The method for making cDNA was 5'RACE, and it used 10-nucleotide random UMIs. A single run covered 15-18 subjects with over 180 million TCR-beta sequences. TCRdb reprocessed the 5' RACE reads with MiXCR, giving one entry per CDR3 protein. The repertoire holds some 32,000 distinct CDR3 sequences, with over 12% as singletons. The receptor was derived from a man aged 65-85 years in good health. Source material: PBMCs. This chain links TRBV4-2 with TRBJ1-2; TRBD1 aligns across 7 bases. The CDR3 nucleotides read TGTGCCAGCAGCCCCAAGACAGGGACGGATGGCTACACCTTC. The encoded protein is CASSPKTGTDGYTF.